The T cell receptor (beta chain) described here comes from a study of blood T cell repertoires in COVID-19. Study-wide background: Acute and convalescent COVID-19 specimens originated in the United States, Italy and Spain.

The CDR3 has 14 amino acids. The V and J ends lost 7 bases and 2 bases respectively, with 14 bases between them. Germline assignment: CDR1 MNHEY and CDR2 SVGAGI. In the study's own analysis: Estimates of nucleated cell counts were drawn from the amplification of reference gene primers. Method: immunoSEQ multiplex PCR; TCRdb's copy keeps in-frame clones and lacks some. Clone size and V and J calls were adopted from that table, with D and trimming inferred from the DNA. The sample lists around 300,000 clones, over 75% seen once, with 9.5% to 11% in the top ten. The V gene is TRBV6-5, the J gene TRBJ1-2; the D gene is possibly TRBD1 (6 bases). This sequence originates from a woman between 65 and 79 years old with acute or convalescent COVID-19. The sequenced material came from peripheral blood. For the CDR3, the DNA is TGTGCCAGCATCTCGGGGGGCTCGAACTATGGCTACACCTTC. Translation gives CASISGGSNYGYTF.